The TCR beta chain under discussion was sequenced for a study of T cells in tumors after PD-1 blockade (dated by TCRdb to the late 2010s). Study-level background: Patients were excluded if they had prior checkpoint blockade, use of systemic immunosuppressants, or recent radiotherapy or other anti-cancer therapy within 4 weeks. Peripheral blood samples averaged about 110,000 TCR templates (range roughly 22,000-260,000) and 35,000 to 45,000 unique clonotypes. Pembrolizumab 200 mg every 3 weeks or cemiplimab 350 mg every 2 weeks was administered to patients. Bulk TCR sequencing was performed on 9 to 10 peripheral blood samples from a handful of patients to compare blood and tumor clonotypes. The study performed paired single-cell RNA and TCR sequencing on site-matched tumors from BCC or SCC patients before and after anti-PD-1 therapy. A subset of patients also received ongoing daily vismodegib 150 mg during anti-PD-1 treatment. Clinical response was assessed using RECIST version 1.1.

V is clipped by 5 bases and J by 0 bases, and the sequence between their germline boundaries is 8 bases long. CDR1 LNHDA and CDR2 SQIVND were looked up in the germline V gene (reference sequence). The CDR3, from cysteine to phenylalanine, totals 14 residues. Only the CDR3 region is kept as DNA, spanning 42 bases read in frame from base 1. Comment on this clone: The clone's antigen remains unknown. Nothing much larger sits one base from this clone, and base qualities are not available.

What the authors observed across the whole study: About two fifths of tumor TCR clonotypes were detected in blood, and some novel exhausted tumor clones were observed in pre-treatment blood, which was taken as suggesting peripheral recruitment. The source of novel T cell clones was not identified, and lymphoid organs or rare unexpanded clones within the tumor or the tumor periphery could be included among the possible sources.

Genomic DNA extracted from tumor biopsies or peripheral blood was used for bulk TCRbeta sequencing, with input ranging from roughly 616 ng to 6,004 ng. Histologically proven advanced or metastatic basal or squamous cell carcinoma was present in all patients, all of whom were poor candidates for surgical resection. The basal cell carcinoma cohort was made up of some ten patients, and bulk tumor TCR sequencing was performed for several of these patients. Deep TCRbeta sequencing was performed with the immunoSEQ platform. The study's own analysis went as follows. Only productive rearrangements were exported from the immunoSEQ Analyzer for further analysis. Bulk TCRbeta clonotypes were assigned T cell phenotypes by matching to single-cell RNA+TCR-seq clones sharing the same TCRbeta sequence. Clone enrichment in tumor was computed as tumor frequency divided by PBMC frequency from bulk TCR sequencing. GLIPH was used to group TCRs into specificity groups, clusters of distinct TCRs likely recognizing common antigens via shared CDR3 motifs. TCRdb carries this immuneACCESS record with in-frame sequences only. Its versions omit some clonotypes, under half of them owing to an unresolved V gene in the studies checked, with the rest unexplained. V and J calls plus clone size are reproduced from that table; the DNA served to infer D and trimming. The sample table contains under 50,000 clones; only one count was recorded for 65% to 80% of them. The ten biggest clones cover 8.7% of the sample.

The clonotype originates from a human donor with advanced basal cell or squamous cell carcinoma (not recorded which). This chain is built from TRBV19 and TRBJ2-1; the D gene could be TRBD1 or TRBD2, each one agreeing over 5 bases. Here the sequenced sample was PBMCs, taken before anti-PD-1 therapy. The CDR3 corresponds to CASSRDPSYNEQFF. The DNA reads as follows: TGTGCCAGTAGTCGGGACCCCTCCTACAATGAGCAGTTCTTC.